This T cell receptor (beta chain) was obtained from a study of cytomegalovirus exposure and HLA in healthy donors. Of note for this clone: As yet, its antigen is unknown.

Losses at the gene ends were 7 bases for V and 3 bases for J; bases not matched to a gene: 7. Germline CDR1 and CDR2: SNHLY and FYNNEI. The CDR3 sequence is 15 residues long. Study-wide points: Later analysis showed TCR association rates varying by HLA locus, highest for DRB1 and lowest for HLA-C. An Asian-associated ancestry cluster reportedly showed fewer N-insertions than the roughly 670-donor mean in a later analysis. About 87% or about 30% of the time was how often most TCR beta V segments were productive, according to an earlier analysis.

With 60 Vbeta and 13 Jbeta primers, the PCR was carried out. Assay: immunoSEQ multiplex PCR; the TCRdb copy retains only in-frame clones and omits some. Of just over 150,000 clones listed, around 84% are singletons. The receptor comes from a man aged 50-59 years in good health and CMV-seropositive. The rearrangement joins TRBV2 to TRBJ2-3; 10 nucleotides align to TRBD1. Sequencing used PBMCs. The CDR3 sequence is CASTEGGQGTDTQYF. The CDR3 DNA reads TGTGCCAGCACCGAGGGGGGACAGGGGACAGATACGCAGTATTTT.